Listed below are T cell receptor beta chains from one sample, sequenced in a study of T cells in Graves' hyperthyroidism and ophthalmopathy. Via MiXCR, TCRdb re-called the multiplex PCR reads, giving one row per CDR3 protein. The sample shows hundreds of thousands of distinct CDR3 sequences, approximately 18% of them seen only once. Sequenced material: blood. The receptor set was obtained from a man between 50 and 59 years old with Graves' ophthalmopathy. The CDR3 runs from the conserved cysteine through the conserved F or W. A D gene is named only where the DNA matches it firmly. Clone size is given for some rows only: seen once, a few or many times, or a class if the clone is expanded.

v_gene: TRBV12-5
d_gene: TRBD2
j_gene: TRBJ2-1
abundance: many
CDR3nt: TGTGCTAGTGGCCTTAGCGGGAGAGTTTCTGGTGAGCAGTTCTTC
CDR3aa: CASGLSGRVSGEQFF

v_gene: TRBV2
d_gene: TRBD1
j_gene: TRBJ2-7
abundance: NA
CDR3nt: TGTGCCAGCAGTTCCCCCGGACAGGGCCCCTACGAGCAGTACTTC
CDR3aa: CASSSPGQGPYEQYF

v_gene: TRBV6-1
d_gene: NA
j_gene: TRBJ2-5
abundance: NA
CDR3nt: TGTGCCAGCAGTGAACGGGCAGGGGCAGAGACCCAGTACTTC
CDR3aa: CASSERAGAETQYF

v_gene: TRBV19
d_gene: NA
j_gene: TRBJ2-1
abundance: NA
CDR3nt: TGTGCCAGTAGTATAGCCAGAGTTAATGAGCAGTTCTTC
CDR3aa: CASSIARVNEQFF

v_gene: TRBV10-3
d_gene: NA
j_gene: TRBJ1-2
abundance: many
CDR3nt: TGTGCCATCAGTGAGTCGACAGGCATGATGCGCTACACCTTC
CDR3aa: CAISESTGMMRYTF

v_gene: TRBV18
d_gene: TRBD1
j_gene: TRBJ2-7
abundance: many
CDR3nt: TGTGCCAGCTCACCACGGGACAGGGCTTACGAGCAGTACTTC
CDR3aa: CASSPRDRAYEQYF

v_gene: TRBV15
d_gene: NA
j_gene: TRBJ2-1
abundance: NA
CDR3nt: TGTGCCACCAGCAGCTACTCCTACAATGAGCAGTTCTTC
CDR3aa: CATSSYSYNEQFF

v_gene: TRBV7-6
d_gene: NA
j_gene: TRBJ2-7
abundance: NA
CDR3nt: TGTGCCAGCAGCTCCAGGGCCAGACCCTACGAGCAGTACTTC
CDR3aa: CASSSRARPYEQYF

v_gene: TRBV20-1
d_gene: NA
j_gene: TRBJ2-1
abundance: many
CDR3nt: TGCAGTGCTAGCCAAGCGGTGCCGGGCTACAATGAGCAGTTCTTC
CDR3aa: CSASQAVPGYNEQFF

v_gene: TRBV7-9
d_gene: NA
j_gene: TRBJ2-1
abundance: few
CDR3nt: TGTGCCAGCAGCTTGGGAACAGGGACTGAGCAGTTCTTC
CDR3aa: CASSLGTGTEQFF

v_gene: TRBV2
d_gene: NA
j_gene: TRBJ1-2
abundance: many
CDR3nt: TGTGCCAGCAGTTCGGAACCTAACTATGGCTACACCTTC
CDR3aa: CASSSEPNYGYTF

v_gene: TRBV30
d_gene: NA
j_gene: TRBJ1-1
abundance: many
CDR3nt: TGTGCCTGGAGCGGACCCGGGAACGAGAACACTGAAGCTTTCTTT
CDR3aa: CAWSGPGNENTEAFF

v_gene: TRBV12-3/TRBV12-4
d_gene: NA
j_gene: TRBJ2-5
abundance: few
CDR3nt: TGTGCCAGCAGTTCGACTACCTCCAGGGAGACCCAGTACTTC
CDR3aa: CASSSTTSRETQYF

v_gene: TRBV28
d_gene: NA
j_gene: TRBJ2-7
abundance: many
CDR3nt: TGTGCCAGCAGTCTACGAGTGGGAGCCTACGAGCAGTACTTC
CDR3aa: CASSLRVGAYEQYF

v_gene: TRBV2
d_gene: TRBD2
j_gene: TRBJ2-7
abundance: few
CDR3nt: TGTGCCAGCAAGCCTAGCGGGAGGGTACTTTCCTACGAGCAGTACTTC
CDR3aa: CASKPSGRVLSYEQYF

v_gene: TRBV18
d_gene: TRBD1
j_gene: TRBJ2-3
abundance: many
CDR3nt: TGTGCCAGCTCACCAGAAGGGGGCTGGACAGATACGCAGTATTTT
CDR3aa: CASSPEGGWTDTQYF

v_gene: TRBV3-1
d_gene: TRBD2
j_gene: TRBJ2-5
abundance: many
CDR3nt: TGTGCCAGCAGCTACCGCTGGGGACTAGCGGGGCAAGAGACCCAGTACTTC
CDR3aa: CASSYRWGLAGQETQYF

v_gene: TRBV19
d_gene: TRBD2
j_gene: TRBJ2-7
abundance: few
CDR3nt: TGTGCCAGTAGCCCGACTAGCGGGAGGGCCAAACTCTACGAGCAGTACTTC
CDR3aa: CASSPTSGRAKLYEQYF

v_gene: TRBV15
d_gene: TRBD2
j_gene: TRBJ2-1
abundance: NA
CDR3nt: TGTGCCACCAGGAGTCTAGCGGGAGCGCCTGAGCAGTTCTTC
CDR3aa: CATRSLAGAPEQFF

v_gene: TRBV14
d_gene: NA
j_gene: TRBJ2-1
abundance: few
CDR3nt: TGTGCCAGCAGCCAAGATAAGGGAACGGGATACAATGAGCAGTTCTTC
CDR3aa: CASSQDKGTGYNEQFF

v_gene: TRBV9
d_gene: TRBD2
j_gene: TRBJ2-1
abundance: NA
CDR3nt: TGTGCCAGCAGCCCTCTCCCGGGACCAGCGGGATACAATGAGCAGTTCTTC
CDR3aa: CASSPLPGPAGYNEQFF

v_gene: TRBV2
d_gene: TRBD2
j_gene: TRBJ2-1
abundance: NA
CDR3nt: TGTGCCAGCAGTGAACTAGCGGGAGGCGCCTACAATGAGCAGTTCTTC
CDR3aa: CASSELAGGAYNEQFF

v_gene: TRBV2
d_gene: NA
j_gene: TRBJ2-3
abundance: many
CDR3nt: TGTGCCAGCCGCATAGCGGATACGCAGTATTTT
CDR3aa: CASRIADTQYF

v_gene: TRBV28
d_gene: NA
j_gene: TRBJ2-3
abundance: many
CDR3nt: TGTGCCAGCACCCCCGGGGCGACTAGCACAGATACGCAGTATTTT
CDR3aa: CASTPGATSTDTQYF

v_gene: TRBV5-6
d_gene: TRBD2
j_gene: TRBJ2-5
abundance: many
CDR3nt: TGTGCCAGCAGCCCAAGGACTAGCAGACAAGAGACCCAGTACTTC
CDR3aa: CASSPRTSRQETQYF

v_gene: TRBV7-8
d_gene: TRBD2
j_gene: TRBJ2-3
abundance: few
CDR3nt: TGTGCCAGCAGCTCGGGGGCTAGCGGGAGTGCTAGCACAGATACGCAGTATTTT
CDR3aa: CASSSGASGSASTDTQYF

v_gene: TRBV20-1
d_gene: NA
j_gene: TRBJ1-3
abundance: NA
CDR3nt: TGCAGTGCTGAGGGGCAGTACTCTGGAAACACCATATATTTT
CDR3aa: CSAEGQYSGNTIYF